This T cell receptor beta chain derives from a study of cytomegalovirus exposure and HLA in healthy donors. Concerning this clone itself: Its antigen is undetermined.

The PCR used 60 Vbeta and 13 Jbeta primers. Method: immunoSEQ multiplex PCR; TCRdb's copy keeps in-frame clones and lacks some. Of about 100,000 clones listed, 60% to 80% are singletons. Trimming took off 0 bases at V and 3 bases at J, with 23 bases between the two ends. Looked up from germline, CDR1 is KGHSH and CDR2 is LQKENI. The CDR3 is 19 amino acids. Findings and limits, study-wide: Productive status was seen about 87% or about 30% of the time for most TCR beta V segments in an earlier analysis.

The chain is built from TRBV18 and TRBJ1-2, with D tentatively TRBD1 (6 bases). Sample: PBMCs. The sequence was collected from a woman aged 55-69 years in good health and CMV-seropositive. Here the CDR3 reads CASSPPSGLWTAEDYGYTF. The CDR3 DNA sequence: TGTGCCAGCTCACCACCTTCAGGACTTTGGACAGCCGAGGACTATGGCTACACCTTC.